The 17 T cell receptor beta chains listed next were all sequenced from one sample in a study (dated by TCRdb to about 2016). The library was produced with RT-PCR. The sequencer was an Illumina MiSeq. The public reads were quality trimmed at Q25 with fastp and then assembled into clones with MiXCR by TCRdb, keeping productive beta chains. Identical CDR3 protein sequences are pooled into one entry, listed with their most common genes and DNA. Present in this sample are more than 550,000 distinct CDR3 sequences, about 14% of which were seen just once. About 3.6% of the sample is taken by the ten largest. Sequencing was carried out using memory CD4+ T cells from blood. Receptors originate from a female donor in good health, serving as a healthy control.

This clonotype has a handful of counts. The chain couples TRBV29-1 to TRBJ2-7, with D tentatively TRBD1 or TRBD2 (5 bases each). Trimming removed 5 bases at V and 6 bases at J, with 11 bases between. The V gene's germline CDR1 is SQVTM and CDR2 ANQGSEA. The CDR3 runs to 11 residues. CDR3 loop: CSVRDLGEQYF. For the CDR3, the DNA is TGCAGCGTTCGGGACCTTGGCGAGCAGTACTTC.

The chain has TRBV5-1 and TRBJ2-1, with a tentative D call TRBD1 (5 bases). The V gene lost 0 bases and the J gene lost 7 bases, with 11 bases spanning the gap. CDR3 length: 14 amino acids. Germline lookup yields CDR1 SGHRS and CDR2 YFSETQ. CDR3 protein: CASSLVETANEQFF. CDR3 nucleotides: TGCGCCAGCAGCTTGGTCGAGACAGCAAATGAGCAGTTCTTC.

This chain joins TRBV5-1 and TRBJ1-1; tentatively, D is TRBD1 (5 bases). The CDR3 consists of 14 residues. The V end lost 2 bases, the J end lost 4 bases, and 12 bases lay between the germline ends. Germline V gives CDR1 SGHRS, CDR2 YFSETQ. CDR3 residues: CASSLQTDSTEAFF. The CDR3 nucleotides read TGCGCCAGCAGCTTACAGACAGATTCCACTGAAGCTTTCTTT.

The chain employs TRBV5-6 and TRBJ2-5; 12 nucleotides align to TRBD2. Germline lookup yields CDR1 SGHDT and CDR2 YYEEEE. This CDR3 has 18 residues. Trimming cost V 0 bases and J 5 bases; bases outside gene matches: 11. CDR3 sequence (DNA): TGTGCCAGCAGCTTGGCCGCTCCACTAGCGGGAGGATGGGAGACCCAGTACTTC. This encodes CASSLAAPLAGGWETQYF.

The table lists this clonotype with a count of one. This may come from a read error, since a much larger clone is one base off. The chain carries TRBV5-1 and TRBJ2-1, with TRBD2 matching 7 bases. Germline values: CDR1 SGHRS, CDR2 YFSETQ. The CDR3 contains 16 residues. Written as DNA, the CDR3 is TGCGCCAGCAGCTCCTTCGGCGGGAGTATCAACAATGAGCAGTTATTC. Amino acids: CASSSFGGSINNEQLF.

This chain links TRBV28 with TRBJ2-3; D is perhaps TRBD1 (6 bases). CDR3 length: 13 residues. Trimming removed 6 bases from V and 4 bases from J, with 11 bases in between. Looked up from germline, CDR1 is MDHEN and CDR2 is SYDVKM. The CDR3 sequence: CASRLDSPDTQYF. DNA of the CDR3: TGTGCCAGCAGACTGGACAGTCCAGATACGCAGTATTTT.

This clonotype has ten or more counts. The chain employs TRBV12-3 or TRBV12-4 and TRBJ1-2, with a weak D call TRBD1 (5 bases). The CDR3 contains 16 residues. Trimming left V 6 bases short and J 3 bases short, with 20 bases between. CDR3 coding DNA: TGTGCCAGCAGCCCTGACGACAGAGGGTATGACTATGGCTACACCTTC. This codes for CASSPDDRGYDYGYTF.

This clonotype came up many times. V gene TRBV20-1 combines with J gene TRBJ2-2; 9 bases agree with TRBD1. The germline gives CDR1 DFQATT, CDR2 SNEGSKA (reference sequence). The V gene end was trimmed by 3 bases and the J gene end by 4 bases; junction bases not matched to a gene: 6. The CDR3 is 15 amino acids. The CDR3 here is CSARQQGAGTGELFF. CDR3 DNA: TGCAGTGCTAGGCAACAGGGGGCGGGCACCGGGGAGCTGTTTTTT.

This clonotype was counted between two and nine times. V usage is TRBV7-9 and J usage is TRBJ2-7; the match to TRBD1 covers 10 bases. V lost 1 base to trimming and J lost 5 bases; unmatched junction nucleotides: 5. Germline V gene sequence: CDR1 SEHNR, CDR2 FQNEAQ (reference sequence). CDR3 length: 15 amino acids. Here the CDR3 reads CASSLGAGTGDEQYF. CDR3 nucleotides: TGTGCCAGCAGCTTAGGGGCCGGGACAGGGGACGAGCAGTACTTC.

This clonotype was detected many times. The chain carries TRBV20-1 and TRBJ2-3; TRBD1 matches at 8 bases. J lost 5 bases, V lost 0 bases, and 7 bases had no gene match. Per the germline V gene, CDR1 is DFQATT and CDR2 is SNEGSKA (reference sequence). CDR3 length equals 15 residues. CDR3 in amino acids: CSARDAGGMGDTQYF. CDR3 nucleotides: TGCAGTGCTAGAGATGCAGGGGGCATGGGAGATACGCAGTATTTT.

The chain combines TRBV12-3 or TRBV12-4 with TRBJ1-2; no clear D gene. V was trimmed by 0 bases and J by 3 bases, leaving 5 bases between them. This CDR3 region has 13 residues. This chain's CDR3 is CASSLAPHYGYTF. The CDR3 DNA is TGTGCCAGCAGTTTAGCCCCCCACTATGGCTACACCTTC.

The J gene is TRBJ1-5, the V gene TRBV6-1, with 7 nucleotides matching TRBD1. Germline loops: CDR1 MNHNS, CDR2 SASEGT. The V segment lost 7 bases and the J segment 3 bases; nucleotides outside the gene matches: 6. The CDR3 totals 14 residues. The CDR3 loop reads CASTMGQFNQPQHF. The CDR3 nucleotides read TGTGCCAGCACCATGGGACAGTTCAATCAGCCCCAGCATTTT.

The V call is TRBV10-2, the J call TRBJ1-3; D is unresolved. CDR3 length: 16 residues. Per the germline V gene, CDR1 is WSHSY and CDR2 is SAAADI. With 3 bases removed from V and 0 bases from J, the gap between germline ends came to 12 bases. This CDR3 is CASSDGRTNSGNTIYF. The CDR3 coding sequence is TGCGCCAGCAGTGACGGCCGAACGAACTCTGGAAACACCATATATTTT.

The sample holds a few counts of this clonotype. The chain employs TRBV5-5 and TRBJ2-1, with D tentatively TRBD1 (5 bases). CDR1 is SGHKS, CDR2 YYEKEE, per germline (reference sequence). The V end lost 4 bases, the J end lost 6 bases, and 17 bases lay between the germline ends. The CDR3 has 15 amino acids. Written as DNA, the CDR3 is TGTGCCAGCAGCCCACGAGAACAGGTCAGCAATGAGCAGTTCTTC. Protein product: CASSPREQVSNEQFF.

Regarding this clonotype: An end of the junction differs from the germline gene, which may be a read error. This chain links TRBV5-1 with TRBJ1-2, with 7 bases identical to TRBD1. This CDR3 is 14 amino acids long. Looked up from germline, CDR1 is SGHRS and CDR2 is YFSETQ. The CDR3 DNA follows: TGCGCCATCAGCTCCGGACAGGCCCGAGATGGCTACACCTTC. Translation gives CAISSGQARDGYTF.

This clonotype was observed at least ten times. V is TRBV20-1 and J is TRBJ1-5; tentatively, D is TRBD1 (5 bases). The CDR3 has 12 residues. From germline, CDR1 is DFQATT and CDR2 SNEGSKA (reference sequence). Trimming pared 3 bases from V and 6 bases from J, leaving 9 bases between. The CDR3 coding sequence is TGCAGTGCTAGTGAAGGGGCTCAGCCCCAGCATTTT. Its translation is CSASEGAQPQHF.

The table lists this clonotype with a few counts. The chain couples TRBV5-1 to TRBJ2-7, with TRBD2 identical over 8 bases. V shed 2 bases, J shed 7 bases, and the junction held 5 bases outside the gene matches. Germline lookup yields CDR1 SGHRS and CDR2 YFSETQ. There are 13 residues in the CDR3. CDR3 residues: CASSLAGVGEQYF. DNA for the CDR3: TGCGCCAGCAGCTTAGCGGGGGTCGGGGAGCAGTACTTC. Together with reference TRBV5-1 and TRBJ2-7, the CDR3 gives the full variable domain: KAGVTQTPRYLIKTRGQQVTLSCSPISGHRSVSWYQQTPGQGLQFLFEYFSETQRNKGNFPGRFSGRQFSNSRSEMNVSTLELGDSALYLCASSLAGVGEQYFGPGTRLTVT.